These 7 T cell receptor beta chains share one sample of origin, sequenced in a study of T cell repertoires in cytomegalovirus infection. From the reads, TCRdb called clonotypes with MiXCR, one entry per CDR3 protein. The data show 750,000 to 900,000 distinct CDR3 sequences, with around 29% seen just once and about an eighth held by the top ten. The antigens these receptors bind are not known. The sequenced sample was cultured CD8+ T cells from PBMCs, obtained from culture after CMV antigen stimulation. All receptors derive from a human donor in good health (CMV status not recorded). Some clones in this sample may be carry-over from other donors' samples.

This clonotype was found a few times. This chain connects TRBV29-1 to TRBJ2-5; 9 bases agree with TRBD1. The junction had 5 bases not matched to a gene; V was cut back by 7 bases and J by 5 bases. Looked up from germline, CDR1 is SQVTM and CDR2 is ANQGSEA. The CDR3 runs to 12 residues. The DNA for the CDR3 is TGCAGCGGCGGGACAGGGAGCGAGACCCAGTACTTC. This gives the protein CSGGTGSETQYF.

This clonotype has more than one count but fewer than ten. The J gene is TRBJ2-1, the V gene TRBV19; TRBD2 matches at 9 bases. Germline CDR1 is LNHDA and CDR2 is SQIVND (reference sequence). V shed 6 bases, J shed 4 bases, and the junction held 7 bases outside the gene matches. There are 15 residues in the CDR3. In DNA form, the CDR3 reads TGTGCCAGTAGGGTTAGCGGGGGATCTTACAATGAGCAGTTCTTC. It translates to CASRVSGGSYNEQFF. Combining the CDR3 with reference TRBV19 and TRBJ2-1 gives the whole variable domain DGGITQSPKYLFRKEGQNVTLSCEQNLNHDAMYWYRQDPGQGLRLIYYSQIVNDFQKGDIAEGYSVSREKKESFPLTVTSAQKNPTAFYLCASRVSGGSYNEQFFGPGTRLTVL.

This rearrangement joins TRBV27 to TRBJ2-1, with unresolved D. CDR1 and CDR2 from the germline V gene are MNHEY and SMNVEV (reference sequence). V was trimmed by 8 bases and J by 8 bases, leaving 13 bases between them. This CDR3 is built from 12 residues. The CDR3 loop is CASGPLTDEQFF. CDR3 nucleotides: TGTGCCAGCGGGCCCTTGACCGATGAGCAGTTCTTC.

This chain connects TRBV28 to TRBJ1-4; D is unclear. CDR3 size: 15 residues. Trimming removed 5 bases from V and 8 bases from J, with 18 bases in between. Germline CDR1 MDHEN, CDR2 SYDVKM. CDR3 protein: CASSPRTEKKEKLFF. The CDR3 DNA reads TGTGCCAGCAGTCCACGGACGGAAAAAAAGGAAAAACTGTTTTTT.

The CDR3 sequence: CASSLKWGRDTQYF. Written as DNA, the CDR3 is TGTGCCAGCAGTTTGAAGTGGGGACGAGATACGCAGTATTTT. V gene TRBV27 combines with J gene TRBJ2-3; either TRBD1 or TRBD2 may supply D (5 bases each). The CDR3 totals 14 residues. Germline V gene data show CDR1 as MNHEY and CDR2 as SMNVEV (reference sequence). The V gene lost 3 bases and the J gene lost 5 bases, with 12 bases spanning the gap.

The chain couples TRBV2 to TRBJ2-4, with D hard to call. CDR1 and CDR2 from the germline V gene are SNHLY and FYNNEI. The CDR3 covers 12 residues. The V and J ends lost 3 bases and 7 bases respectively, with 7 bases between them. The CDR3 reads CASSEGYNIQYF. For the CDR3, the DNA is TGTGCCAGCAGTGAGGGCTATAACATTCAGTACTTC.

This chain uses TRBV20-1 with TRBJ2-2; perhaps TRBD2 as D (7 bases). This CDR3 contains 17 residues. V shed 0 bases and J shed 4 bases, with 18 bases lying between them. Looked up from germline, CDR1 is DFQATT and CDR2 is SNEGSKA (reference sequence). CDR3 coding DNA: TGCAGTGCTAGAGATAGGGGGGGGCGCTGGATCACCGGGGAGCTGTTTTTT. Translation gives CSARDRGGRWITGELFF.